This T cell receptor beta chain was sequenced for a study of cytomegalovirus exposure and HLA in healthy donors. Study-wide points: Reported results showed that the classifier diagnosed cytomegalovirus status with high specificity and sensitivity. One variant, a missense change in DCLRE1C, was linked in a later analysis to TCR beta V- and J-gene trimming.

The CDR3 extends over 12 amino acids. CDR1 SGHTA and CDR2 FQGTGA come from the germline V gene. With 5 bases clipped from V and 14 bases from J, the junction kept 7 bases outside the gene matches. The primer mix had 60 Vbeta and 13 Jbeta primers. Assay used: immunoSEQ multiplex PCR; TCRdb lists only in-frame clones, some missing. The sample features roughly 84,000 clones, with 0.5% to 0.65% in its top ten. As to this clone: Its antigen is not identified.

The sample was PBMCs. The sequence was collected from a man aged 50 or older in good health and CMV-seronegative. The gene calls are TRBV7-3 and TRBJ2-1, with 9 bases lining up with TRBD1. CDR3 in DNA: TGTGCCAGCAGCGGCACCGGGACAGGGAAGTTCTTC. Protein product: CASSGTGTGKFF.